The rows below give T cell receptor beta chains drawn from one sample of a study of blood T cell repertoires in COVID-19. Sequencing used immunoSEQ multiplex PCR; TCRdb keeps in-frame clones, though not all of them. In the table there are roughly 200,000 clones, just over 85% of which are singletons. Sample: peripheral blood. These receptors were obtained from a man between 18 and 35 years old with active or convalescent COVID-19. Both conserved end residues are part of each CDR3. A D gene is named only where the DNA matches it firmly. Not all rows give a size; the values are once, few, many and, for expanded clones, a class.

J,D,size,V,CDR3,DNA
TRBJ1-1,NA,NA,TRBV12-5,CASAPEWATEAFF,TGTGCTAGTGCCCCGGAATGGGCCACTGAAGCTTTCTTT
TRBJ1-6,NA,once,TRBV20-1,CSASPSSDNSPLHF,TGCAGTGCTAGTCCTTCGAGCGATAATTCACCCCTCCACTTT
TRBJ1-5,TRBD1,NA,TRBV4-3,CASSQVTGYQPQHF,TGCGCCAGCAGCCAAGTGACAGGGTATCAGCCCCAGCATTTT
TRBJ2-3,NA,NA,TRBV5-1,CASTVGDTSTDTQYF,TGCGCCAGTACCGTGGGCGACACTAGCACAGATACGCAGTATTTT
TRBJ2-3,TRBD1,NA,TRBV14,CASSQGTGRTDTQYF,TGTGCCAGCAGCCAAGGGACAGGGAGGACAGATACGCAGTATTTT
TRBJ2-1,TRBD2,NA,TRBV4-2,CASSHGPSGRGSYNEQFF,TGTGCCAGCAGCCACGGACCTAGCGGGAGGGGCTCCTACAATGAGCAGTTCTTC
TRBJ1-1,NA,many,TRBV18,CASSTRAVNTEAFF,TGTGCCAGCTCTACCAGGGCGGTGAACACTGAAGCTTTCTTT
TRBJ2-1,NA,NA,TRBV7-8,CASSLLRGTGGEQFF,TGTGCCAGCAGCTTGCTCCGGGGGACTGGGGGTGAGCAGTTCTTC
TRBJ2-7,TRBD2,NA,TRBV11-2,CASSPGLAGVILSYEQYF,TGTGCCAGCAGCCCCGGACTAGCGGGAGTGATCCTCTCCTACGAGCAGTACTTC
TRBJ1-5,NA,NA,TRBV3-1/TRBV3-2,CASSQAGGANQPQHF,TGTGCCAGCAGCCAAGCGGGCGGGGCCAATCAGCCCCAGCATTTT
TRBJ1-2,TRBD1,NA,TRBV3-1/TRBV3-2,CASTPTGTYGYTF,TGTGCCAGCACGCCGACAGGGACCTATGGCTACACCTTC
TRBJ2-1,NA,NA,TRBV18,CASSPEFIAPQFF,TGTGCCAGCTCACCCGAATTCATAGCGCCGCAGTTCTTC
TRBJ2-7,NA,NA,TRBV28,CASSFSQGIFSYEQYF,TGTGCCAGCAGTTTTTCACAGGGTATTTTCTCCTACGAGCAGTACTTC
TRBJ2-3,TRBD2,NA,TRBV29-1,CSVSSTGGGSTDTQYF,TGCAGCGTTTCCTCGACGGGGGGAGGGAGCACAGATACGCAGTATTTT
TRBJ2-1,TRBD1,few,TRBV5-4,CASRRNPGQGDEQFF,TGTGCCAGCAGACGAAATCCGGGACAGGGCGATGAGCAGTTCTTC
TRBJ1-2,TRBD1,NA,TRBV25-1,CASSEGDRGYGYTF,TGTGCCAGCAGTGAAGGAGACAGGGGCTATGGCTACACCTTC
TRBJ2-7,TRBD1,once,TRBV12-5,CASGWGQRYEQYF,TGTGCTAGTGGTTGGGGACAGAGATACGAGCAGTACTTC
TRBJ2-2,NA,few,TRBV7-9,CASSSTGNTGELFF,TGTGCCAGCAGCTCTACCGGGAACACCGGGGAGCTGTTTTTT
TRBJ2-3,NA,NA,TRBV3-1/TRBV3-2,CASSPGTATSGWGNTQYF,TGTGCCAGCAGCCCCGGGACGGCAACCAGCGGGTGGGGGAATACGCAGTATTTT
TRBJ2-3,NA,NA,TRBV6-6,CASSYSGETTDTQYF,TGTGCCAGCAGTTACTCCGGGGAAACCACAGATACGCAGTATTTT
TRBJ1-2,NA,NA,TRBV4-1,CASSQGNMVGSFYGYTF,TGCGCCAGCAGCCAAGGGAACATGGTCGGGTCTTTCTATGGCTACACCTTC
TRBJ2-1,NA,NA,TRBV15,CATSRGGRSKQFF,TGTGCCACCAGCAGAGGGGGGCGGAGTAAGCAGTTCTTC
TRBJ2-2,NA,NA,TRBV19,CASTPFRGTTGELFF,TGTGCCAGTACCCCTTTCCGCGGGACTACCGGGGAGCTGTTTTTT
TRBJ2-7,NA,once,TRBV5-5,CASSVRPFYEQYF,TGTGCCAGCAGCGTGCGCCCCTTCTACGAGCAGTACTTC
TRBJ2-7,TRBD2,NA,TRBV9,CASSGAGGPYEQYF,TGTGCCAGCAGCGGAGCGGGAGGGCCGTACGAGCAGTACTTC
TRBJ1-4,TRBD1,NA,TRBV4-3,CASSQITGTGQNEKLFF,TGCGCCAGCAGCCAGATTACCGGGACAGGCCAAAATGAAAAACTGTTTTTT
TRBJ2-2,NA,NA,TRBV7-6,CASSTLTGRLFF,TGTGCCAGCTCAACCCTTACAGGGAGGCTGTTTTTT
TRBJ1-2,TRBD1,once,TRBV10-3,CAISGTGGGHGYTF,TGTGCCATCAGTGGTACAGGGGGCGGCCATGGCTACACCTTC
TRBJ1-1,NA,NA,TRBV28,CASSGGSNTEAFF,TGTGCCAGCAGTGGGGGGTCGAACACTGAAGCTTTCTTT
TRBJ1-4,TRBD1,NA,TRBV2,CASSLGQGYGKLFF,TGTGCCAGCAGCCTGGGACAGGGGTACGGAAAACTGTTTTTT
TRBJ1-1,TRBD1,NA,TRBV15,CATSSQGATEAFF,TGTGCCACCAGCAGCCAGGGGGCTACTGAAGCTTTCTTT
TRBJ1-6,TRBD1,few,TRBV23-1,CASSLRTGDSNSPLHF,TGCGCCAGCAGTCTTCGGACAGGGGATTCCAATTCACCCCTCCACTTT
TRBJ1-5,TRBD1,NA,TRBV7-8,CASRGGTGLNQPQHF,TGTGCCAGCAGAGGCGGGACAGGGCTCAATCAGCCCCAGCATTTT
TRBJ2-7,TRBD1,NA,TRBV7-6,CASSLDGDRSYEQYF,TGTGCCAGCAGCTTAGATGGGGACAGGTCGTACGAGCAGTACTTC
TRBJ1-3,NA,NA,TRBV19,CASSTWRGSGNTIYF,TGTGCCAGTAGTACCTGGAGGGGATCTGGAAACACCATATATTTT
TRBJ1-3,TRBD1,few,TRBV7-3,CASSGTGGNTIYF,TGTGCCAGCAGCGGGACAGGGGGAAACACCATATATTTT
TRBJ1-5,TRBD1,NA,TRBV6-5,CASRPQGGNQPQHF,TGTGCCAGCCGACCCCAGGGGGGCAATCAGCCCCAGCATTTT
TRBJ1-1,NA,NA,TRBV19,CASTGTRVEAFF,TGTGCCAGTACGGGGACACGAGTTGAAGCTTTCTTT
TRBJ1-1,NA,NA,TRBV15,CATSSLDSEAFF,TGTGCCACCAGCAGCCTAGACAGTGAAGCTTTCTTT
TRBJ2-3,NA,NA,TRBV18,CASSLLGRTNTDTQYF,TGTGCCAGCTCCCTACTGGGGCGCACTAACACAGATACGCAGTATTTT
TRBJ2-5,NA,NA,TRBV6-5,CASSYRGETQYF,TGTGCCAGCAGTTACAGGGGGGAGACCCAGTACTTC
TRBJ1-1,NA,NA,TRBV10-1,CASSVFPGTQAFF,TGCGCCAGCAGTGTCTTTCCCGGGACTCAAGCTTTCTTT
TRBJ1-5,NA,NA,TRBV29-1,CSVGEGARNQPQHF,TGCAGCGTTGGGGAAGGGGCTCGCAATCAGCCCCAGCATTTT
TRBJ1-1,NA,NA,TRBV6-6,CASSYSTDGSTEAFF,TGTGCCAGCAGTTACTCGACCGACGGGAGCACTGAAGCTTTCTTT
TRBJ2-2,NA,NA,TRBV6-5,CATLKPGSGELFF,TGTGCCACGTTAAAGCCAGGGTCCGGGGAGCTGTTTTTT
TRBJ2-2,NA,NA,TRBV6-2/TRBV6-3,CASSYFLRRINTNTGELFF,TGTGCCAGCAGTTACTTCTTAAGGAGAATCAATACGAACACCGGGGAGCTGTTTTTT
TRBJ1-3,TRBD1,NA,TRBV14,CASSQGAGGAGNTIYF,TGTGCCAGCAGCCAAGGGGCAGGGGGAGCTGGAAACACCATATATTTT
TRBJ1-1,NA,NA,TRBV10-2,CASKAQGNTEAFF,TGCGCCAGCAAAGCACAGGGGAACACTGAAGCTTTCTTT
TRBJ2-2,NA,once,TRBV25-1,CASSDGFTGELFF,TGTGCCAGCAGTGATGGCTTTACCGGGGAGCTGTTTTTT
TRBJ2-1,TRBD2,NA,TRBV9,CASSAPTSGKFYNEQFF,TGTGCCAGCAGCGCCCCGACTAGCGGGAAATTTTACAATGAGCAGTTCTTC
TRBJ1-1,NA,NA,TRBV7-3,CASSLLAGPNTEAFF,TGTGCCAGCAGCTTATTGGCAGGGCCGAACACTGAAGCTTTCTTT
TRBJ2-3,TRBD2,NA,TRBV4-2,CASSLTSVTDTQYF,TGTGCCAGCAGCCTTACTAGCGTCACAGATACGCAGTATTTT
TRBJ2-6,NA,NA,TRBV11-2,CASSLGRVSGANVLTF,TGTGCCAGCAGCTTAGGCCGGGTCTCTGGGGCCAACGTCCTGACTTTC
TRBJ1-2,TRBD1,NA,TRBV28,CASRTGTGYSGYTF,TGTGCCAGCAGAACCGGGACAGGTTATTCTGGCTACACCTTC
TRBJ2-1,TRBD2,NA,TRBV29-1,CSVVSRLAGGGFRNEQFF,TGCAGCGTTGTTTCGCGACTAGCGGGAGGGGGTTTCCGCAATGAGCAGTTCTTC